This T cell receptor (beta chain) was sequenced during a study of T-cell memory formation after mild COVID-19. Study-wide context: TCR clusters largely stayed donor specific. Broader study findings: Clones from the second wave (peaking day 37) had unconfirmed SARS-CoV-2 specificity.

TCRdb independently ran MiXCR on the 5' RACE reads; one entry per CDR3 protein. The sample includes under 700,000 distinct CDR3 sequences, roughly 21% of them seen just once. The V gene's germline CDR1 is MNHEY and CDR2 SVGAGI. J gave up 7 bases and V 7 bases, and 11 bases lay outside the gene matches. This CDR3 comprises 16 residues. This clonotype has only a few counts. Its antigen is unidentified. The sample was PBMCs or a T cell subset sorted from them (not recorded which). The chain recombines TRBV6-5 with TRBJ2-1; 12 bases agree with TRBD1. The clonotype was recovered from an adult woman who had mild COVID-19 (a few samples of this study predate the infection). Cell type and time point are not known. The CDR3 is CASTAGGQGASNEQFF. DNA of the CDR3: TGTGCCAGCACCGCCGGGGGACAGGGGGCTTCGAATGAGCAGTTCTTC.